These 10 T cell receptor beta chains were all obtained from the same sample, sequenced in a study of response to subunit inactivated influenza vaccine. Using its own MiXCR run on the RT-PCR reads, TCRdb lists one record per CDR3 protein. The sample holds approximately 730,000 distinct CDR3 sequences, approximately 15% seen once. Sequencing used PBMCs from blood, obtained roughly 15 days before vaccination. The receptors come from a man over 45 who received an inactivated influenza vaccine.

The V call is TRBV5-6, the J call TRBJ1-2; the D gene is possibly TRBD1 (5 bases). Per the germline V gene, CDR1 is SGHDT and CDR2 is YYEEEE. The germline V and J ends were trimmed by 3 bases and 2 bases, with 11 bases remaining between them. The CDR3 is 14 amino acids. As DNA, the CDR3 is TGTGCCAGCAGCTCGACAGATACCAACTATGGCTACACCTTC. Protein: CASSSTDTNYGYTF.

This clonotype came up a few times. The rearrangement uses TRBV4-2 and TRBJ2-2, with D perhaps matching TRBD1 (6 bases). This CDR3 contains 16 residues. With 3 bases removed from V and 0 bases from J, the gap between germline ends came to 11 bases. Per germline, CDR1 LGHNA and CDR2 YNFKEQ. CDR3 bases: TGTGCCAGCAGCCATAAAGGACAGCCGAACACCGGGGAGCTGTTTTTT. It specifies CASSHKGQPNTGELFF.

This clonotype has more than one count but fewer than ten. The chain employs TRBV2 and TRBJ2-1, with 9 bases fitting TRBD2. Germline V gives CDR1 SNHLY, CDR2 FYNNEI. The CDR3 length is 17 residues. V shed 7 bases, J shed 7 bases, and the junction held 17 bases outside the gene matches. As DNA, the CDR3 is TGTGCCAGCACCCAAGCGGGGGGCAAGCGGGAGAGGAATGAGCAGTTCTTC. Encoded protein: CASTQAGGKRERNEQFF.

This chain uses TRBV11-2 with TRBJ2-3, with TRBD2 matching 11 bases. J lost 4 bases, V lost 3 bases, and 6 bases had no gene match. The germline V gene has CDR1 SGHAT and CDR2 FQNNGV. The CDR3 is made up of 16 amino acids. In DNA, the CDR3 is TGTGCCAGCAGCTTGACTAGCGGGGTGATTGCAGATACGCAGTATTTT. This codes for CASSLTSGVIADTQYF.

V is TRBV27 and J is TRBJ2-1; D is unresolved. The germline gives CDR1 MNHEY, CDR2 SMNVEV (reference sequence). This CDR3 has 14 residues. V was cut by 3 bases and J by 5 bases, with 11 bases left in between. This chain's CDR3 is CASSFTEMDNEQFF. The CDR3 DNA follows: TGTGCCAGCAGTTTTACGGAAATGGACAATGAGCAGTTCTTC.

Ten or more counts support this clonotype. J is TRBJ2-2 and V is TRBV6-2 or TRBV6-3; tentatively, D is TRBD1 (6 bases). The V and J ends lost 7 bases and 1 base respectively, with 13 bases between them. Germline values: CDR1 MNHEY, CDR2 SVGEGT. This CDR3 comprises 15 residues. The CDR3 DNA is TGTGCCAGCAATGAACCGACAGGGAACACCGGGGAGCTGTTTTTT. Amino acids: CASNEPTGNTGELFF.

This clonotype was detected only a few times. The chain has TRBV10-2 and TRBJ2-5; D ambiguous. The CDR3 is 15 residues long. Looked up from germline, CDR1 is WSHSY and CDR2 is SAAADI. V gave up 2 bases and J gave up 2 bases, with 12 bases separating them. Written as DNA, the CDR3 is TGCGCCAGCAGTGAGCTTTTGGGATTACAAGAGACCCAGTACTTC. Protein product: CASSELLGLQETQYF.

The rearrangement uses TRBV4-2 and TRBJ2-4; 7 nucleotides line up with TRBD2. The J segment lost 7 bases and the V segment lost 0 bases, leaving 3 bases of the junction unmatched. Per the germline V gene, CDR1 is LGHNA and CDR2 is YNFKEQ. The CDR3 is 14 residues long. The DNA for the CDR3 is TGTGCCAGCAGCCAAGAAAAACTAGCGAACATTCAGTACTTC. Protein sequence: CASSQEKLANIQYF.

Remarks on this clonotype: The junction and the germline gene differ at one end; a read error may be behind it. V usage is TRBV9 and J usage is TRBJ2-6; maybe TRBD2 (5 bases). The CDR3 contains 17 residues. Per the germline V gene, CDR1 is SGDLS and CDR2 is YYNGEE. The CDR3 loop is CACSVEGRSSGANVLTF. The DNA for the CDR3 is TGTGCCTGCAGCGTAGAGGGCAGGAGCTCTGGGGCCAACGTCCTGACTTTC.

In its sample, this clonotype was seen a few times. This rearrangement joins TRBV28 to TRBJ1-5, with 8 bases identical to TRBD1. CDR3 length equals 14 residues. The germline V gene has CDR1 MDHEN and CDR2 SYDVKM. Trimming cost V 7 bases and J 8 bases; bases outside gene matches: 10. The CDR3 DNA reads TGTGCCAGCAATACGGGACAGGCCCTAGAGCCCCAGCATTTT. The encoded protein is CASNTGQALEPQHF. Full variable domain (outside the CDR3, taken from reference TRBV28 and TRBJ1-5): DVKVTQSSRYLVKRTGEKVFLECVQDMDHENMFWYRQDPGLGLRLIYFSYDVKMKEKGDIPEGYSVSREKKERFSLILESASTNQTSMYLCASNTGQALEPQHFGDGTRLSIL.